These 15 T cell receptor beta chains were sequenced from one sample in a study of cytomegalovirus exposure and HLA in healthy donors (dated by TCRdb to between 2016 and 2019). Libraries came from the immunoSEQ multiplex PCR assay. TCRdb took over this immuneACCESS table, retaining in-frame rearrangements with V and J assigned. Such tables are incomplete; in checked studies, under half of the missing clones stem from an unresolved V gene, and the remainder is unexplained. The sample table holds 200,000 or so clones, of which around four fifths were seen once. Around 7% of the sample comes from the top ten. The material sequenced was PBMCs. The receptors here all came from a man between 18 and 29 years old in good health and CMV-seropositive.

This clone was detected a few times. This chain uses TRBV7-2 with TRBJ1-2; D is uncertain. V was shortened by 1 base and J by 4 bases, with 10 bases between the two germline ends. The CDR3 is 14 amino acids. CDR1 and CDR2 from the germline V gene are SGHTA and FQGNSA. The DNA for the CDR3 is TGTGCCAGCAGCTTAGAGGGAGTCCTCTATGGCTACACCTTC. This sequence encodes CASSLEGVLYGYTF.

This chain links TRBV19 with TRBJ1-1; possibly TRBD1 for D (5 bases). Trimming took off 5 bases at V and 7 bases at J, with 20 bases between the two ends. CDR3 size: 15 residues. From germline, CDR1 is LNHDA and CDR2 SQIVND (reference sequence). This chain's CDR3 is CASSPLPQGGGEAFF. The CDR3 nucleotides read TGTGCCAGTAGTCCCCTCCCCCAGGGCGGTGGTGAAGCTTTCTTT.

The chain uses TRBV6-5 and TRBJ2-2; weak D call: TRBD1 (6 bases). The V end was cut by 6 bases, the J end by 5 bases, with 13 bases between. The CDR3 contains 14 residues. The germline gives CDR1 MNHEY, CDR2 SVGAGI. The CDR3 protein is CASRWGPGTGELFF. DNA of the CDR3: TGTGCCAGCAGGTGGGGGCCTGGGACCGGGGAGCTGTTTTTT.

This sequence joins TRBV4-1 and TRBJ2-4; the D gene is possibly TRBD1 (6 bases). CDR1 is MGHRA and CDR2 is YSYEKL in the germline V gene. The CDR3 sequence is 17 residues long. Trimming removed 0 bases from V and 0 bases from J, with 12 bases in between. The CDR3 sequence is CASSQDRNRVAKNIQYF. The DNA for the CDR3 is TGCGCCAGCAGCCAAGATAGGAACAGGGTAGCCAAAAACATTCAGTACTTC.

The rearrangement joins TRBV7-9 to TRBJ2-3; TRBD1 agrees at 9 bases. The CDR3 length is 15 residues. Germline V CDR1 and CDR2: SEHNR, FQNEAQ (reference sequence). V lost 1 base and J lost 5; bases outside the gene matches: 4. CDR3 protein: CASSLGDRERDTQYF. The CDR3 DNA reads as TGTGCCAGCAGCTTAGGGGACAGGGAGCGAGATACGCAGTATTTT.

The chain combines TRBV5-6 with TRBJ2-5; D is undetermined. The CDR3 extends over 15 amino acids. Trimming cost V 9 bases and J 5 bases, with 23 bases left between them. The germline gives CDR1 SGHDT, CDR2 YYEEEE. CDR3 residues: CATHRRDNLYETQYF. Here the CDR3 DNA reads TGTGCCACCCATCGAAGAGATAACCTATATGAGACCCAGTACTTC. Full variable domain (missing parts from reference TRBV5-6 and TRBJ2-5): DAGVTQSPTHLIKTRGQQVTLRCSPKSGHDTVSWYQQALGQGPQFIFQYYEEEERQRGNFPDRFSGHQFPNYSSELNVNALLLGDSALYLCATHRRDNLYETQYFGPGTRLLVL.

The V gene is TRBV7-9, the J gene TRBJ2-1; D not certain. Trimming shortened V by 1 base and J by 7 bases, and 8 bases separated the two germline ends. This CDR3 is 13 amino acids long. The V gene's germline CDR1 is SEHNR and CDR2 FQNEAQ (reference sequence). CDR3 sequence (DNA): TGTGCCAGCAGCTTAGTACAGCTGAATGAGCAGTTCTTC. Protein product: CASSLVQLNEQFF.

J is TRBJ2-3 and V is TRBV27; 8 bases are shared with TRBD2. Germline V gene data show CDR1 as MNHEY and CDR2 as SMNVEV (reference sequence). J lost 4 bases, V lost 3 bases, and 6 bases had no gene match. The CDR3 length is 15 residues. This chain's CDR3 is CASSFYGRGSDTQYF. The CDR3, as DNA: TGTGCCAGCAGTTTTTACGGGAGGGGTTCAGATACGCAGTATTTT.

This chain joins TRBV6-1 and TRBJ2-4; 10 bases line up with TRBD1. The germline CDR1 and CDR2 sequences are MNHNS and SASEGT. The CDR3 runs 16 residues. Trimming cost V 2 bases and J 8 bases; bases outside gene matches: 9. CDR3 coding DNA: TGTGCCAGCAGTGAACTAAGGGGGACAGGGGTGGACATTCAGTACTTC. Amino acids: CASSELRGTGVDIQYF.

The chain has TRBV29-1 and TRBJ1-2; D not certain. The CDR3 runs 14 residues. Trimming removed 1 base from V and 3 bases from J, with 12 bases in between. CDR1 and CDR2 from the germline V gene are SQVTM and ANQGSEA. The CDR3 protein is CSVEGPSGHYGYTF. The CDR3 DNA reads TGCAGCGTTGAAGGGCCCTCAGGCCACTATGGCTACACCTTC.

The CDR3 here is CASTQTNTGPQHF. As DNA, the CDR3 is TGTGCCAGCACCCAGACCAACACGGGGCCCCAGCATTTT. This chain joins TRBV28 and TRBJ1-5; D gene unclear. Trimming stripped 7 bases from V and 9 bases from J, with 16 bases between. Germline CDR1 is MDHEN and CDR2 is SYDVKM. CDR3 length: 13 residues.

CDR3 loop: CASSLVSVRVYEQYF. CDR3 in DNA: TGTGCCAGCAGCTTAGTTTCGGTCAGGGTCTACGAGCAGTACTTC. The chain has TRBV7-2 and TRBJ2-7; D is perhaps TRBD1 (5 bases). The CDR3 has 15 amino acids. The germline V and J ends were trimmed by 1 base and 3 bases, with 13 bases remaining between them. The germline gives CDR1 SGHTA, CDR2 FQGNSA.

The chain uses TRBV7-7 and TRBJ2-1, with D possibly matching TRBD2 (6 bases). The CDR3 covers 14 residues. CDR1 and CDR2 (germline): SSHAT, FNYEAQ (reference sequence). V gave up 1 base and J gave up 4 bases, with 8 bases separating them. The CDR3 here is CASSLGGTYNEQFF. The DNA of the CDR3 is TGTGCCAGCAGCTTAGGCGGGACGTACAATGAGCAGTTCTTC.

The gene calls are TRBV6-1 and TRBJ2-2; 9 nucleotides align to TRBD2. Germline CDR1 is MNHNS and CDR2 is SASEGT. This CDR3 is built from 18 residues. The ends lost 0 bases at V and 2 bases at J; junction bases unmatched: 7. The chain's CDR3 is CASSEARRLAVNTGELFF. CDR3 sequence (DNA): TGTGCCAGCAGTGAAGCGAGGAGACTAGCGGTAAACACCGGGGAGCTGTTTTTT.

The chain links TRBV27 to TRBJ1-3, with 7 bases identical to TRBD1. This CDR3 spans 17 amino acids. Germline V lookup: CDR1 MNHEY, CDR2 SMNVEV (reference sequence). Trimming cost V 0 bases and J 1 base; bases outside gene matches: 6. This CDR3 reads CASSLSGQLLSGNTIYF. Here the CDR3 DNA reads TGTGCCAGCAGTTTATCGGGACAGCTCCTTTCTGGAAACACCATATATTTT.